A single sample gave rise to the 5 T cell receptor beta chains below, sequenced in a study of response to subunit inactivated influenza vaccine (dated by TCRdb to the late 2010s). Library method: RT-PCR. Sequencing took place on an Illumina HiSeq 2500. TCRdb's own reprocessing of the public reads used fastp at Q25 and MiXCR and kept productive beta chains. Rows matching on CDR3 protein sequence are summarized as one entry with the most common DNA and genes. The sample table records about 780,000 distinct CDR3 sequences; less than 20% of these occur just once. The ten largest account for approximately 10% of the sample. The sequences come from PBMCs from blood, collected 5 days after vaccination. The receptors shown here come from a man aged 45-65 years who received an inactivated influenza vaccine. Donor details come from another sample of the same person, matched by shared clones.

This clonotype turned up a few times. The CDR3 reads CASREEAHYNEQFF. The CDR3 DNA reads as TGTGCCAGCAGGGAGGAGGCCCACTACAATGAGCAGTTCTTC. V gene TRBV2 combines with J gene TRBJ2-1, with D possibly matching TRBD2 (5 bases). The length of the CDR3 is 14 residues. Germline assignment: CDR1 SNHLY and CDR2 FYNNEI. V lost 6 bases and J lost 3, with 12 bases in between.

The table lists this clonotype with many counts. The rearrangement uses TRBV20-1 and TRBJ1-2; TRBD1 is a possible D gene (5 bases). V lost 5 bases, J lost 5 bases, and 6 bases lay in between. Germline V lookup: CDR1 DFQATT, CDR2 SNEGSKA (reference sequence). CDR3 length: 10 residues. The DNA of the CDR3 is TGCAGTGCTGACAGTTATGGCTACACCTTC. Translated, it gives CSADSYGYTF.

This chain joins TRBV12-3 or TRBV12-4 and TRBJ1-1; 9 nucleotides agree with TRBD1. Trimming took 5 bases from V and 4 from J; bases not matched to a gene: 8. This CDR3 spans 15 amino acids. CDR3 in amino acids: CASSPSQGAVTEAFF. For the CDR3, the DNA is TGTGCCAGCAGTCCTTCACAGGGGGCGGTCACTGAAGCTTTCTTT.

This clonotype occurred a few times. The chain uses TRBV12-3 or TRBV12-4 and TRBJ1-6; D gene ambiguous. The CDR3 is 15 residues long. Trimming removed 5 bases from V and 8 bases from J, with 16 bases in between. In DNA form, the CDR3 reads TGTGCCAGCAGTCGGCAGCAACCCGGATATTCACCCCTCCACTTT. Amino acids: CASSRQQPGYSPLHF.

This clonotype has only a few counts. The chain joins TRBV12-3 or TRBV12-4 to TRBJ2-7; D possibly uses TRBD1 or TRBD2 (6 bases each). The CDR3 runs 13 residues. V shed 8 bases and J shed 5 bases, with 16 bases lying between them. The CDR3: CASLDRRGDEQYF. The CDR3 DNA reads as TGTGCCAGCTTAGACAGGAGGGGGGACGAGCAGTACTTC.